The rows below give T cell receptor beta chains drawn from one sample of a study of blood T cell repertoires in COVID-19. Clones were sequenced by immunoSEQ multiplex PCR, and TCRdb holds only the in-frame ones, with some missing. The top ten clones hold roughly 5% of a sample with about 140,000 clones, 70% to 90% of them seen once. The specimen was peripheral blood. The receptors derive from a human donor in a cohort sampled during active COVID-19. The CDR3 runs from the conserved cysteine through the conserved F or W. Fields, in order: J gene, D gene, clone size, V gene, CDR3 protein, CDR3 DNA. The D gene is left open where the match is weak. The listing skips clone size in some rows; elsewhere it reads once, few, many or a size class.

J: TRBJ1-1; D: -; size: -; V: TRBV6-5; CDR3: CASIGRGGYTEAFF; DNA: TGTGCCAGCATTGGACGCGGGGGTTACACTGAAGCTTTCTTT
J: TRBJ1-5; D: TRBD1; size: few; V: TRBV19; CDR3: CASRPAPDRENQPQHF; DNA: TGTGCCAGTAGACCGGCCCCGGACAGGGAAAATCAGCCCCAGCATTTT
J: TRBJ1-2; D: -; size: -; V: TRBV30; CDR3: CAWRGGPPASNYGYTF; DNA: TGTGCCTGGAGAGGGGGACCCCCCGCCTCTAACTATGGCTACACCTTC
J: TRBJ2-3; D: -; size: -; V: TRBV7-3; CDR3: CASSLTGGTDTQYF; DNA: TGTGCCAGCAGCTTAACCGGGGGCACAGATACGCAGTATTTT
J: TRBJ2-1; D: TRBD2; size: -; V: TRBV13; CDR3: CASSLFSGGYNEQFF; DNA: TGTGCCAGCAGCTTATTTAGCGGGGGCTACAATGAGCAGTTCTTC
J: TRBJ2-1; D: TRBD2; size: few; V: TRBV30; CDR3: CAGSPGLALYNEQFF; DNA: TGTGCCGGGAGTCCGGGACTAGCCCTTTACAATGAGCAGTTCTTC
J: TRBJ2-3; D: -; size: -; V: TRBV9; CDR3: CASSVGQPTTDTQYF; DNA: TGTGCCAGCAGCGTAGGACAGCCAACCACAGATACGCAGTATTTT
J: TRBJ2-7; D: TRBD1; size: -; V: TRBV14; CDR3: CASSPGTGSYEQYF; DNA: TGTGCCAGCAGCCCCGGGACAGGATCCTACGAGCAGTACTTC
J: TRBJ2-7; D: TRBD2; size: -; V: TRBV6-1; CDR3: CASSLAGDLYEQYF; DNA: TGTGCCAGCAGTCTAGCGGGGGACCTCTACGAGCAGTACTTC
J: TRBJ1-2; D: TRBD1; size: -; V: TRBV5-6; CDR3: CASSLEGDRETLNYGYTF; DNA: TGTGCCAGCAGCTTGGAGGGGGACAGGGAAACATTAAACTATGGCTACACCTTC
J: TRBJ2-7; D: -; size: -; V: TRBV7-9; CDR3: CASSSSIYEQYF; DNA: TGTGCCAGCAGCTCATCTATCTACGAGCAGTACTTC
J: TRBJ1-5; D: -; size: -; V: TRBV5-1; CDR3: CASSLGTGGNQPQHF; DNA: TGCGCCAGCAGCTTGGGAACAGGCGGCAATCAGCCCCAGCATTTT
J: TRBJ2-1; D: -; size: -; V: TRBV7-6; CDR3: CASSTGLSLYNEQFF; DNA: TGTGCCAGCAGCACGGGACTTTCCCTTTACAATGAGCAGTTCTTC
J: TRBJ2-5; D: TRBD2; size: -; V: TRBV7-2; CDR3: CASSNRESSGTETQYF; DNA: TGTGCCAGCAGCAACCGCGAATCTAGCGGGACTGAGACCCAGTACTTC
J: TRBJ2-1; D: TRBD2; size: -; V: TRBV7-9; CDR3: CASSSGGAAPNSYNEQFF; DNA: TGTGCCAGCAGCTCGGGGGGGGCCGCCCCGAATTCCTACAATGAGCAGTTCTTC
J: TRBJ1-2; D: TRBD1; size: once; V: TRBV29-1; CDR3: CSVKGAQGGYTF; DNA: TGCAGCGTTAAGGGGGCCCAGGGTGGCTACACCTTC
J: TRBJ2-2; D: -; size: -; V: TRBV5-8; CDR3: CASSRRNTGELFF; DNA: TGTGCCAGCAGCCGGAGGAACACCGGGGAGCTGTTTTTT
J: TRBJ1-1; D: TRBD1; size: -; V: TRBV5-1; CDR3: CASSQGQGGMNTEAFF; DNA: TGCGCCAGCAGCCAGGGACAGGGGGGCATGAACACTGAAGCTTTCTTT
J: TRBJ1-2; D: TRBD1; size: -; V: TRBV19; CDR3: CASSSRGQRNGYTF; DNA: TGTGCCAGTAGTAGCCGGGGACAGCGGAATGGCTACACCTTC
J: TRBJ1-2; D: -; size: -; V: TRBV7-2; CDR3: CASRPTGRAYGYTF; DNA: TGTGCCAGCAGGCCTACAGGGAGGGCCTATGGCTACACCTTC
J: TRBJ2-3; D: TRBD2; size: -; V: TRBV7-9; CDR3: CASSVTSGGTSTDTQYF; DNA: TGTGCCAGCAGCGTGACTAGCGGGGGAACTAGCACAGATACGCAGTATTTT
J: TRBJ2-3; D: -; size: -; V: TRBV19; CDR3: CASSIGLADTQYF; DNA: TGTGCCAGTAGTATAGGACTAGCAGATACGCAGTATTTT
J: TRBJ2-2; D: -; size: -; V: TRBV5-4; CDR3: CASSLARGTQNTGELFF; DNA: TGTGCCAGCAGCTTGGCCCGGGGGACCCAGAACACCGGGGAGCTGTTTTTT
J: TRBJ1-2; D: TRBD1; size: few; V: TRBV9; CDR3: CASSAGTVYGYTF; DNA: TGTGCCAGCAGCGCCGGGACAGTCTATGGCTACACCTTC
J: TRBJ2-3; D: -; size: -; V: TRBV15; CDR3: CATSQRRGGTDTQYF; DNA: TGTGCCACCAGCCAACGGAGGGGCGGGACAGATACGCAGTATTTT
J: TRBJ2-7; D: TRBD2; size: -; V: TRBV5-6; CDR3: CASSVGIRRGDYEQYF; DNA: TGTGCCAGCAGCGTTGGGATTAGGCGGGGGGACTACGAGCAGTACTTC
J: TRBJ2-1; D: TRBD2; size: -; V: TRBV27; CDR3: CASGLAYNEQFF; DNA: TGTGCCAGCGGACTAGCCTACAATGAGCAGTTCTTC
J: TRBJ1-4; D: -; size: -; V: TRBV9; CDR3: CASSEGDSREKLFF; DNA: TGTGCCAGCAGCGAGGGGGATAGCCGTGAAAAACTGTTTTTT
J: TRBJ1-6; D: -; size: -; V: TRBV28; CDR3: CASSLTGNNSPLHF; DNA: TGTGCCAGCAGTTTAACAGGGAATAATTCACCCCTCCACTTT
J: TRBJ1-6; D: -; size: -; V: TRBV21-1; CDR3: CASSNMAMPSPLHF; DNA: TGTGCCAGCAGCAATATGGCAATGCCTTCACCCCTCCACTTT
J: TRBJ2-2; D: TRBD2; size: -; V: TRBV7-3; CDR3: CASSEFIAGGNTGELFF; DNA: TGTGCCAGCAGCGAATTCATAGCGGGGGGGAACACCGGGGAGCTGTTTTTT
J: TRBJ1-2; D: TRBD1; size: -; V: TRBV5-4; CDR3: CASSTRTGGVAF; DNA: TGTGCCAGCAGCACCCGAACAGGGGGGGTCGCCTTC
J: TRBJ1-2; D: -; size: few; V: TRBV3-1/TRBV3-2; CDR3: CASSLGTLPTF; DNA: TGTGCCAGCAGCCTGGGGACACTTCCAACCTTC
J: TRBJ2-5; D: TRBD2; size: -; V: TRBV27; CDR3: CASSQGRGVQETQYF; DNA: TGTGCCAGCAGCCAGGGACGGGGGGTGCAAGAGACCCAGTACTTC
J: TRBJ2-7; D: -; size: -; V: TRBV27; CDR3: CASSLTERYEQYF; DNA: TGTGCCAGCAGTTTGACAGAAAGGTACGAGCAGTACTTC
J: TRBJ2-4; D: TRBD1; size: -; V: TRBV7-8; CDR3: CASSLRQGENIQYF; DNA: TGTGCCAGCAGCTTAAGACAGGGCGAAAACATTCAGTACTTC
J: TRBJ1-1; D: TRBD1; size: -; V: TRBV6-5; CDR3: CASSKDRGGDTEAFF; DNA: TGTGCCAGCAGTAAGGACAGGGGAGGAGACACTGAAGCTTTCTTT
J: TRBJ1-1; D: -; size: -; V: TRBV15; CDR3: CATSRDKPTGHLNTEAFF; DNA: TGTGCCACCAGCAGAGATAAACCCACGGGACATCTGAACACTGAAGCTTTCTTT
J: TRBJ2-2; D: -; size: -; V: TRBV7-2; CDR3: CASRPTSPGELFF; DNA: TGTGCCAGCAGACCCACTAGTCCCGGGGAGCTGTTTTTT
J: TRBJ2-3; D: TRBD1; size: -; V: TRBV28; CDR3: CASSPGTGGADTQYF; DNA: TGTGCCAGCAGCCCCGGGACAGGGGGCGCAGATACGCAGTATTTT
J: TRBJ1-1; D: -; size: -; V: TRBV10-3; CDR3: CAISKTGYTEAFF; DNA: TGTGCCATCAGCAAAACAGGGTACACTGAAGCTTTCTTT
J: TRBJ2-1; D: TRBD2; size: once; V: TRBV3-1/TRBV3-2; CDR3: CASSQVQASGVSYNEQFF; DNA: TGTGCCAGCAGCCAAGTTCAGGCTAGCGGGGTCTCCTACAATGAGCAGTTCTTC
J: TRBJ1-1; D: -; size: -; V: TRBV28; CDR3: CASSLVEGTEAFF; DNA: TGTGCCAGCAGTTTAGTGGAGGGAACTGAAGCTTTCTTT
J: TRBJ1-6; D: -; size: -; V: TRBV27; CDR3: CASSSPGNSPLHF; DNA: TGTGCCAGCAGTTCACCCGGTAATTCACCCCTCCACTTT
J: TRBJ2-5; D: TRBD1; size: -; V: TRBV6-2/TRBV6-3; CDR3: CASSYSEGASETQYF; DNA: TGTGCCAGCAGTTACTCTGAGGGGGCAAGTGAGACCCAGTACTTC
J: TRBJ1-2; D: TRBD1; size: -; V: TRBV6-2/TRBV6-3; CDR3: CASSYSNRQGHGYTF; DNA: TGTGCCAGCAGTTACTCGAATCGACAGGGGCATGGCTACACCTTC
J: TRBJ2-5; D: -; size: -; V: TRBV7-2; CDR3: CASSLFMAGNQETQYF; DNA: TGTGCCAGCAGCTTATTTATGGCGGGGAACCAAGAGACCCAGTACTTC
J: TRBJ2-2; D: TRBD1; size: -; V: TRBV7-2; CDR3: CASSSQTGSGELFF; DNA: TGTGCCAGCAGCTCACAGACAGGGTCCGGGGAGCTGTTTTTT
J: TRBJ2-2; D: TRBD2; size: -; V: TRBV7-9; CDR3: CASTFLAGNTGELFF; DNA: TGTGCCAGCACCTTTCTAGCGGGAAACACCGGGGAGCTGTTTTTT
J: TRBJ2-1; D: TRBD2; size: -; V: TRBV29-1; CDR3: CSVEGGSSYNEQFF; DNA: TGCAGCGTTGAGGGCGGGAGTTCCTACAATGAGCAGTTCTTC
J: TRBJ2-5; D: -; size: -; V: TRBV28; CDR3: CASSLHRGGGPTQYF; DNA: TGTGCCAGCAGTTTACATCGCGGAGGGGGCCCCACCCAGTACTTC